This is a list of T cell receptor beta chains from one sample in a study of cytomegalovirus exposure and HLA in healthy donors. Libraries were prepared by immunoSEQ multiplex PCR; TCRdb keeps only in-frame clonotypes and omits some of them. Of 220,000 or so clones listed, about nine tenths are singletons. Sequencing was carried out using PBMCs. The receptors derive from a woman aged 18 to 35 in good health and CMV-seronegative. CDR3s include the opening cysteine and the closing phenylalanine or tryptophan. D genes are given only for firm matches. Some rows mark clone size as missing; the rest say once, few, many or name a class of expanded clone.

V gene: TRBV6-5; D gene: TRBD1; J gene: TRBJ1-4; CDR3 length: 16; clone size: once; CDR3 protein: CASSSGSGTVVEKLFF; CDR3 DNA: TGTGCCAGCAGTTCAGGCTCCGGGACAGTTGTTGAAAAACTGTTTTTT
V gene: TRBV18; D gene: -; J gene: TRBJ2-2; CDR3 length: 14; clone size: -; CDR3 protein: CASSPPGRTGELFF; CDR3 DNA: TGTGCCAGCTCACCACCGGGGAGAACCGGGGAGCTGTTTTTT
V gene: TRBV9; D gene: -; J gene: TRBJ1-4; CDR3 length: 12; clone size: -; CDR3 protein: CASGGPNEKLFF; CDR3 DNA: TGTGCCAGCGGGGGCCCTAATGAAAAACTGTTTTTT
V gene: TRBV11-1; D gene: -; J gene: TRBJ1-1; CDR3 length: 13; clone size: once; CDR3 protein: CASSRDSRTEAFF; CDR3 DNA: TGTGCCAGCAGCAGGGACTCTCGGACTGAAGCTTTCTTT
V gene: TRBV27; D gene: -; J gene: TRBJ2-5; CDR3 length: 15; clone size: -; CDR3 protein: CASKTLGRNQETQYF; CDR3 DNA: TGTGCCAGCAAAACCCTTGGCCGCAACCAAGAGACCCAGTACTTC
V gene: TRBV30; D gene: TRBD1; J gene: TRBJ2-7; CDR3 length: 13; clone size: -; CDR3 protein: CAWSKGQGDEQYF; CDR3 DNA: TGTGCCTGGAGTAAAGGACAGGGAGACGAGCAGTACTTC
V gene: TRBV13; D gene: TRBD1; J gene: TRBJ2-1; CDR3 length: 14; clone size: -; CDR3 protein: CASSPRTGLLEQFF; CDR3 DNA: TGTGCCAGCAGCCCCCGGACAGGGCTTTTGGAGCAGTTCTTC
V gene: TRBV7-9; D gene: -; J gene: TRBJ1-2; CDR3 length: 14; clone size: -; CDR3 protein: CASSPPSLFHGYTF; CDR3 DNA: TGTGCCAGCAGCCCCCCCTCCCTGTTTCATGGCTACACCTTC
V gene: TRBV18; D gene: TRBD1; J gene: TRBJ1-1; CDR3 length: 14; clone size: -; CDR3 protein: CASSPRGQNTEAFF; CDR3 DNA: TGTGCCAGCTCACCAAGGGGGCAGAACACTGAAGCTTTCTTT
V gene: TRBV6-5; D gene: -; J gene: TRBJ2-5; CDR3 length: 12; clone size: once; CDR3 protein: CASRRGGETQYF; CDR3 DNA: TGTGCCAGCAGGCGTGGGGGGGAGACCCAGTACTTC
V gene: TRBV7-9; D gene: -; J gene: TRBJ1-3; CDR3 length: 15; clone size: -; CDR3 protein: CASRRGGVPGNTIYF; CDR3 DNA: TGTGCCAGCAGGAGAGGGGGGGTACCTGGAAACACCATATATTTT
V gene: TRBV11-3; D gene: -; J gene: TRBJ2-2; CDR3 length: 15; clone size: -; CDR3 protein: CASSLLGQNTGELFF; CDR3 DNA: TGTGCCAGCAGCCTACTGGGACAGAACACCGGGGAGCTGTTTTTT
V gene: TRBV5-6; D gene: TRBD1; J gene: TRBJ2-1; CDR3 length: 15; clone size: -; CDR3 protein: CASSFLTGGLDEQFF; CDR3 DNA: TGTGCCAGCAGCTTTTTGACAGGGGGACTCGATGAGCAGTTCTTC
V gene: TRBV6-1; D gene: TRBD2; J gene: TRBJ2-4; CDR3 length: 16; clone size: -; CDR3 protein: CASSEDGGRAKNIQYF; CDR3 DNA: TGTGCCAGCAGTGAAGATGGCGGGAGGGCCAAAAACATTCAGTACTTC
V gene: TRBV7-3; D gene: TRBD2; J gene: TRBJ2-5; CDR3 length: 17; clone size: -; CDR3 protein: CASSLEGTSGRQETQYF; CDR3 DNA: TGTGCCAGCAGCTTAGAAGGGACTAGCGGGAGACAAGAGACCCAGTACTTC
V gene: TRBV19; D gene: TRBD1; J gene: TRBJ1-2; CDR3 length: 13; clone size: -; CDR3 protein: CASSKTGTYGYTF; CDR3 DNA: TGTGCCAGTAGTAAGACAGGGACCTATGGCTACACCTTC
V gene: TRBV6-9; D gene: -; J gene: TRBJ2-2; CDR3 length: 17; clone size: -; CDR3 protein: CASCHDRSKRRTGELFF; CDR3 DNA: TGTGCCAGCTGCCATGACAGGTCAAAAAGAAGGACCGGGGAGCTGTTTTTT
V gene: TRBV7-7; D gene: -; J gene: TRBJ2-5; CDR3 length: 15; clone size: -; CDR3 protein: CASSLVGGVLETQYF; CDR3 DNA: TGTGCCAGCAGCTTAGTTGGGGGCGTGCTAGAGACCCAGTACTTC
V gene: TRBV4-1; D gene: TRBD2; J gene: TRBJ2-1; CDR3 length: 15; clone size: -; CDR3 protein: CASSQVASGNNEQFF; CDR3 DNA: TGCGCCAGCAGCCAAGTGGCTAGCGGGAACAATGAGCAGTTCTTC
V gene: TRBV7-9; D gene: TRBD2; J gene: TRBJ2-3; CDR3 length: 17; clone size: -; CDR3 protein: CASSPQKLAGGTDTQYF; CDR3 DNA: TGTGCCAGCAGCCCACAAAAACTAGCGGGAGGTACAGATACGCAGTATTTT
V gene: TRBV29-1; D gene: TRBD1; J gene: TRBJ2-7; CDR3 length: 16; clone size: -; CDR3 protein: CSVEMTGSTLNYEQYF; CDR3 DNA: TGCAGCGTTGAAATGACAGGGAGTACCCTTAACTACGAGCAGTACTTC
V gene: TRBV11-3; D gene: TRBD1; J gene: TRBJ1-1; CDR3 length: 14; clone size: -; CDR3 protein: CASSRRGPNTEAFF; CDR3 DNA: TGTGCCAGCAGCCGGAGGGGGCCAAACACTGAAGCTTTCTTT
V gene: TRBV30; D gene: TRBD2; J gene: TRBJ2-3; CDR3 length: 14; clone size: -; CDR3 protein: CAWTGGRGTDTQYF; CDR3 DNA: TGTGCCTGGACGGGGGGACGAGGCACAGATACGCAGTATTTT
V gene: TRBV5-6; D gene: -; J gene: TRBJ2-1; CDR3 length: 11; clone size: -; CDR3 protein: CASSVLNEQFF; CDR3 DNA: TGTGCCAGCAGCGTACTAAATGAGCAGTTCTTC
V gene: TRBV10-1; D gene: TRBD2; J gene: TRBJ2-7; CDR3 length: 16; clone size: once; CDR3 protein: CASSESRGLAGDGQYF; CDR3 DNA: TGCGCCAGCAGTGAGTCGAGGGGACTAGCGGGAGACGGGCAGTACTTC
V gene: TRBV2; D gene: -; J gene: TRBJ1-1; CDR3 length: 13; clone size: -; CDR3 protein: CASRQPLNTEAFF; CDR3 DNA: TGTGCCAGTAGACAGCCTTTGAACACTGAAGCTTTCTTT
V gene: TRBV27; D gene: TRBD1; J gene: TRBJ1-5; CDR3 length: 15; clone size: -; CDR3 protein: CASSTGTGPHQPQHF; CDR3 DNA: TGTGCCAGCAGTACCGGGACAGGACCTCATCAGCCCCAGCATTTT
V gene: TRBV27; D gene: -; J gene: TRBJ1-4; CDR3 length: 13; clone size: -; CDR3 protein: CASSFRGNEKLFF; CDR3 DNA: TGTGCCAGCAGTTTCCGGGGGAATGAAAAACTGTTTTTT
V gene: TRBV7-7; D gene: -; J gene: TRBJ1-5; CDR3 length: 12; clone size: few; CDR3 protein: CASSFKPQPQHF; CDR3 DNA: TGTGCCAGCAGCTTCAAGCCTCAGCCCCAGCATTTT
V gene: TRBV5-8; D gene: -; J gene: TRBJ2-3; CDR3 length: 15; clone size: -; CDR3 protein: CASSLGSRRTNTQYF; CDR3 DNA: TGTGCCAGCAGCTTGGGGAGTCGGCGAACGAATACGCAGTATTTT
V gene: TRBV19; D gene: TRBD1; J gene: TRBJ2-7; CDR3 length: 16; clone size: -; CDR3 protein: CASSISMDRGLYEQYF; CDR3 DNA: TGTGCCAGTAGTATTTCTATGGACAGGGGGCTCTACGAGCAGTACTTC
V gene: TRBV7-9; D gene: -; J gene: TRBJ2-1; CDR3 length: 14; clone size: -; CDR3 protein: CASSLGGSYNEQFF; CDR3 DNA: TGTGCCAGCAGCTTAGGCGGCTCCTACAATGAGCAGTTCTTC
V gene: TRBV29-1; D gene: -; J gene: TRBJ1-3; CDR3 length: 14; clone size: -; CDR3 protein: CSVEKTDSGNTIYF; CDR3 DNA: TGCAGCGTTGAAAAGACAGACTCTGGAAACACCATATATTTT
V gene: TRBV5-1; D gene: TRBD2; J gene: TRBJ2-1; CDR3 length: 16; clone size: -; CDR3 protein: CASSSYTSGSWEEQFF; CDR3 DNA: TGCGCCAGCAGCTCATATACTAGCGGGAGCTGGGAAGAGCAGTTCTTC
V gene: TRBV5-1; D gene: TRBD1; J gene: TRBJ2-7; CDR3 length: 14; clone size: -; CDR3 protein: CASSGDRGPYEQYF; CDR3 DNA: TGCGCCAGCAGCGGGGACAGGGGGCCGTACGAGCAGTACTTC
V gene: TRBV7-6; D gene: TRBD1; J gene: TRBJ1-2; CDR3 length: 15; clone size: -; CDR3 protein: CASSPTPGQDYGYTF; CDR3 DNA: TGTGCCAGCAGCCCGACTCCGGGACAGGACTATGGCTACACCTTC
V gene: TRBV6-1; D gene: -; J gene: TRBJ1-1; CDR3 length: 14; clone size: -; CDR3 protein: CASPREGIGTEAFF; CDR3 DNA: TGTGCCAGCCCAAGGGAGGGAATCGGGACTGAAGCTTTCTTT
V gene: TRBV28; D gene: -; J gene: TRBJ2-4; CDR3 length: 11; clone size: -; CDR3 protein: CATGASRVQDF; CDR3 DNA: TGTGCCACAGGGGCTTCGAGGGTCCAGGACTTC
V gene: TRBV30; D gene: TRBD1; J gene: TRBJ2-1; CDR3 length: 14; clone size: -; CDR3 protein: CAWYDAGGAYEQFF; CDR3 DNA: TGTGCCTGGTATGACGCAGGGGGCGCCTATGAGCAGTTCTTC
V gene: TRBV5-7; D gene: -; J gene: TRBJ1-5; CDR3 length: 17; clone size: once; CDR3 protein: CASSLTNVDKSEQPQHF; CDR3 DNA: TGTGCCAGCAGCTTGACCAACGTAGACAAGAGTGAACAGCCCCAGCATTTT
V gene: TRBV19; D gene: -; J gene: TRBJ2-7; CDR3 length: 11; clone size: -; CDR3 protein: CASSMSYEQYF; CDR3 DNA: TGTGCCAGTAGTATGAGCTACGAGCAGTACTTC
V gene: TRBV27; D gene: -; J gene: TRBJ2-7; CDR3 length: 14; clone size: once; CDR3 protein: CASSQWGRGNEQYF; CDR3 DNA: TGTGCCAGCAGCCAGTGGGGCAGGGGAAACGAGCAGTACTTC
V gene: TRBV27; D gene: -; J gene: TRBJ2-7; CDR3 length: 13; clone size: -; CDR3 protein: CASSFDSSYEQYF; CDR3 DNA: TGTGCCAGCAGTTTCGACAGCTCCTACGAGCAGTACTTC
V gene: TRBV5-1; D gene: -; J gene: TRBJ1-3; CDR3 length: 16; clone size: -; CDR3 protein: CASSLLDNLPGNTIYF; CDR3 DNA: TGCGCCAGCAGCCTACTCGACAATTTACCTGGAAACACCATATATTTT
V gene: TRBV2; D gene: -; J gene: TRBJ2-3; CDR3 length: 14; clone size: -; CDR3 protein: CASSDRTGRDTQYF; CDR3 DNA: TGTGCCAGCAGCGATCGAACAGGGCGGGATACGCAGTATTTT
V gene: TRBV29-1; D gene: TRBD1; J gene: TRBJ1-1; CDR3 length: 11; clone size: -; CDR3 protein: CSVVQGVRAFF; CDR3 DNA: TGCAGCGTTGTGCAGGGGGTACGGGCTTTCTTT
V gene: TRBV6-1; D gene: -; J gene: TRBJ1-3; CDR3 length: 15; clone size: once; CDR3 protein: CASSQTVASGNTIYF; CDR3 DNA: TGTGCCAGCAGTCAGACAGTGGCGAGCGGAAACACCATATATTTT
V gene: TRBV28; D gene: TRBD2; J gene: TRBJ2-3; CDR3 length: 17; clone size: -; CDR3 protein: CASSSGLAGDNTDTQYF; CDR3 DNA: TGTGCCAGCAGTTCCGGACTAGCGGGAGATAACACAGATACGCAGTATTTT
V gene: TRBV2; D gene: -; J gene: TRBJ2-7; CDR3 length: 13; clone size: few; CDR3 protein: CASRGSEGYEQYF; CDR3 DNA: TGTGCCAGCAGGGGATCAGAGGGTTACGAGCAGTACTTC
V gene: TRBV7-6; D gene: TRBD1; J gene: TRBJ2-5; CDR3 length: 15; clone size: -; CDR3 protein: CASSLRTGGQETQYF; CDR3 DNA: TGTGCCAGCAGCTTAAGAACAGGGGGGCAAGAGACCCAGTACTTC
V gene: TRBV7-2; D gene: -; J gene: TRBJ1-4; CDR3 length: 15; clone size: -; CDR3 protein: CASSPQTGTNEKLFF; CDR3 DNA: TGTGCCAGCAGCCCTCAGACAGGAACTAATGAAAAACTGTTTTTT